One sample yielded the 8 T cell receptor beta chains listed below, sequenced in a study of T-cell reconstitution after alpha-beta-depleted transplantation in children. The authors prepared the TCRbeta library with unique molecular identifiers. TCRdb redid the calling of the PCR reads with MiXCR, one entry per CDR3 protein. The sample lists 55,000 to 70,000 distinct CDR3 sequences; 9.5% to 13% were seen once. The input for sequencing was PBMCs, taken before TCRalphabeta/CD19-depleted stem cell transplant. These receptors all stem from a boy between 10 and 17 years old with acute myeloid leukemia, due to receive a stem cell transplant.

This clonotype was detected many times. This chain uses TRBV5-5 with TRBJ1-1, with D maybe TRBD1 (5 bases). V was pared by 2 bases and J by 8 bases, with 10 bases between. This CDR3 region has 12 residues. Germline V CDR1 and CDR2: SGHKS, YYEKEE (reference sequence). CDR3 region: CASSFGRQEAFF. CDR3 coding DNA: TGTGCCAGCAGCTTCGGTAGACAGGAAGCTTTCTTT.

Ten or more counts support this clonotype. The chain carries TRBV12-3 or TRBV12-4 and TRBJ2-7, with D unclear. Trimming pared 3 bases from V and 6 bases from J, leaving 12 bases between. The CDR3 length is 13 residues. The CDR3 DNA sequence: TGTGCCAGCAGTTTGTCCGGAGCTCCCGAGCAGTACTTC. It codes for CASSLSGAPEQYF.

This clonotype showed up just a few times. The J gene is TRBJ2-1, the V gene TRBV30; D is undetermined. V lost 0 bases, J lost 10 bases, and 16 bases lay in between. The CDR3 extends over 14 amino acids. CDR1 and CDR2 from the germline V gene are GTSNPN and SVGIG (reference sequence). The CDR3 is CAWSVHGALGEQFF. The CDR3, as DNA: TGTGCCTGGAGTGTACACGGCGCCCTGGGAGAGCAGTTCTTC.

At least ten counts were recorded for this clonotype. The V gene is TRBV6-5, the J gene TRBJ1-4; D is undetermined. With 8 bases removed from V and 0 bases from J, the gap between germline ends came to 4 bases. Germline-derived CDR1 and CDR2 are MNHEY and SVGAGI. CDR3 length: 12 residues. The chain's CDR3 is CASGSTNEKLFF. Written as DNA, the CDR3 is TGTGCCAGCGGGTCAACTAATGAAAAACTGTTTTTT.

This clonotype was seen at least ten times. The chain employs TRBV7-2 and TRBJ2-3; TRBD1 might be the D (5 bases). CDR1 SGHTA and CDR2 FQGNSA come from the germline V gene. The CDR3 sequence is 14 residues long. Trimming removed 5 bases at V and 2 bases at J, with 11 bases between. As DNA, the CDR3 is TGTGCCAGCAGCCTCGGACACAACACAGATACGCAGTATTTT. As protein: CASSLGHNTDTQYF.

CDR3 protein: CSVERGFSNTEAFF. In nucleotides, the CDR3 is TGCAGCGTTGAAAGGGGGTTTTCGAACACTGAAGCTTTCTTT. The rearrangement links TRBV29-1 to TRBJ1-1; tentative D call: TRBD1 (6 bases). The CDR3 runs 14 residues. Germline CDR1 SQVTM, CDR2 ANQGSEA. Deletions cut 2 bases from V and 1 base from J, with 11 bases between.

The genes are TRBV7-9 and TRBJ1-5; D perhaps matches TRBD1 (5 bases). The germline V and J ends were trimmed by 4 bases and 4 bases, with 8 bases remaining between them. The CDR3 is 13 residues long. Germline V gene lookup returns CDR1 SEHNR and CDR2 FQNEAQ (reference sequence). The CDR3 spells CASSSKGNQPQHF. CDR3 DNA sequence: TGTGCCAGCAGCTCAAAGGGGAATCAGCCCCAGCATTTT. Variable domain in full (rest from reference TRBV7-9 and TRBJ1-5): DTGVSQNPRHKITKRGQNVTFRCDPISEHNRLYWYRQTLGQGPEFLTYFQNEAQLEKSRLLSDRFSAERPKGSFSTLEIQRTEQGDSAMYLCASSSKGNQPQHFGDGTRLSIL.

This clonotype was counted a few times. The rearrangement uses TRBV20-1 and TRBJ2-5, with TRBD2 identical over 8 bases. The germline gives CDR1 DFQATT, CDR2 SNEGSKA (reference sequence). The CDR3 runs 12 residues. V was clipped by 4 bases and J by 9 bases; unmatched bases: 7. CDR3 sequence: CSAIPGGSAQYF. The CDR3 nucleotides read TGCAGTGCTATTCCGGGGGGGTCCGCCCAGTACTTC.